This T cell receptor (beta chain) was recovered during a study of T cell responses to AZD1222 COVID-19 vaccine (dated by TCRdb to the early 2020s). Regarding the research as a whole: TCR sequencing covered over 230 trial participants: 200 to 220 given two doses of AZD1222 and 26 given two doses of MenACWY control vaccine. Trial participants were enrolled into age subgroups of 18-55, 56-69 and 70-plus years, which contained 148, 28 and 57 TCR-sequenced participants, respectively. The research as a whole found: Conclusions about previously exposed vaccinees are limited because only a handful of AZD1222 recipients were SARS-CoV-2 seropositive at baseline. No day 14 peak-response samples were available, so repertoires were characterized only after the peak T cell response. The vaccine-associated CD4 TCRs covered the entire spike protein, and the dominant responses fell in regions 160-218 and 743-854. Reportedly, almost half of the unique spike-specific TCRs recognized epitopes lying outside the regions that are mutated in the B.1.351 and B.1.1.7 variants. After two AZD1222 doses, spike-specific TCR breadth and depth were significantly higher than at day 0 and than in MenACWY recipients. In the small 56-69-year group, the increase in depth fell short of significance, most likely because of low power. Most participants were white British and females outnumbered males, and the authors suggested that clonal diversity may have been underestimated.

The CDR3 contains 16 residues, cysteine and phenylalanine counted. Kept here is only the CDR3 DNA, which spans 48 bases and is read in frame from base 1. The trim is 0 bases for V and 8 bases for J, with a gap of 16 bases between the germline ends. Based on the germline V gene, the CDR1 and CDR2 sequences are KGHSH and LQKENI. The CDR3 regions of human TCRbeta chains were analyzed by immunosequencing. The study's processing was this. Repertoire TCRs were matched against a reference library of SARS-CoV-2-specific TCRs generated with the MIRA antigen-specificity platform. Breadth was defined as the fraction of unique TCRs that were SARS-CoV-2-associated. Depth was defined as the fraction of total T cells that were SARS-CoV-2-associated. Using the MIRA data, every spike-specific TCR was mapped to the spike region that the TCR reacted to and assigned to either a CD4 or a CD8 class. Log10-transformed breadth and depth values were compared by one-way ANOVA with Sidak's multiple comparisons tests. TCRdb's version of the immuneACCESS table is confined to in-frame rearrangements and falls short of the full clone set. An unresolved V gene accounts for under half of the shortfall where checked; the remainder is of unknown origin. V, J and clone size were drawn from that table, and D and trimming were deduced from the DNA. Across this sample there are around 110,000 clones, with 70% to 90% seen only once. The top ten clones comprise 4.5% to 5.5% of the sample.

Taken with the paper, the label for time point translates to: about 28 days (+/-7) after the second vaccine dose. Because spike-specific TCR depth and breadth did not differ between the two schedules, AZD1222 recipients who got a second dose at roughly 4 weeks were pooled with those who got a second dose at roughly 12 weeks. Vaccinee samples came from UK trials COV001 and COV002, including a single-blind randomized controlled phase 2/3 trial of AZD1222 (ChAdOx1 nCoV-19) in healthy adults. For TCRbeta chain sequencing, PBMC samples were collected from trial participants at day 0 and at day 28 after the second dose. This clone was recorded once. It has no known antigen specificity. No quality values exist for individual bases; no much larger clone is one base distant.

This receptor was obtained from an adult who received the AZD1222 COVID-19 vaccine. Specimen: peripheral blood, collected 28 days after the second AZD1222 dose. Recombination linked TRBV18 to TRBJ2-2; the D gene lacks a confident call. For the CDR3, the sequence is CASSPPSQTLWGELFF. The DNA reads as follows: TGTGCCAGCTCACCACCATCACAGACGCTCTGGGGGGAGCTGTTTTTT.